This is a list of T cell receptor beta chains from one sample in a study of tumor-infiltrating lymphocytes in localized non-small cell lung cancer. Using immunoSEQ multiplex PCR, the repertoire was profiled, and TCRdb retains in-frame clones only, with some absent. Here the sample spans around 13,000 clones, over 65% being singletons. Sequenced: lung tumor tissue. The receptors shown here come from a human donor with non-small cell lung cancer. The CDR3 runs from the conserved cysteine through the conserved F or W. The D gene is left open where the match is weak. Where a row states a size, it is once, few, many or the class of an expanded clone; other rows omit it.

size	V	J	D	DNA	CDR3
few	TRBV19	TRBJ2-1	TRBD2	TGTGCCAGTAGTATAGGGCGGCTAGCGGGGGAGTACAATGAGCAGTTCTTC	CASSIGRLAGEYNEQFF
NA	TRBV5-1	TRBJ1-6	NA	TGCGCCAGCAGCTTGTCAGATAATTCACCCCTCCACTTT	CASSLSDNSPLHF
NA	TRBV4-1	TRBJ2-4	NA	TGCGCCAGCAGCCATATGGTTCCGCTAGCCAAAAACATTCAGTACTTC	CASSHMVPLAKNIQYF
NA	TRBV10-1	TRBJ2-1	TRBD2	TGCGCCAGCAGTGCTAGCGGGTTCGGCTACAATGAGCAGTTCTTC	CASSASGFGYNEQFF
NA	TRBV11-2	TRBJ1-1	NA	TGTGCCAGCAGCTTAAACGGTCAAGGGGCTTTCTTT	CASSLNGQGAFF
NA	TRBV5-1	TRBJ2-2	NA	TGCGCCAGCAGCCTCCCGAGCGGGGAGCTGTTTTTT	CASSLPSGELFF
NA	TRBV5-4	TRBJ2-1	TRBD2	TGTGCCAGCAGCTTCAGCCTAGCGGACAACAATGAGCAGTTCTTC	CASSFSLADNNEQFF
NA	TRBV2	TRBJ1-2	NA	TGTGCCAGCATGGGCCCGACCTTCTACTATGGCTACACCTTC	CASMGPTFYYGYTF
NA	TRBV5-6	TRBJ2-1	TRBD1	TGTGCCAGCAGCTTCGGGACAGGGGCCTACAATGAGCAGTTCTTC	CASSFGTGAYNEQFF
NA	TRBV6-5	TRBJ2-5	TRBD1	TGTGCCAGCAGTTACTCTCAGGGGGCCCAAGAGACCCAGTACTTC	CASSYSQGAQETQYF
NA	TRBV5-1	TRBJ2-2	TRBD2	TGCGCCAGCACTTCGGGGGGGCAGGGATACACCGGGGAGCTGTTTTTT	CASTSGGQGYTGELFF
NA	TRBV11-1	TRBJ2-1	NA	TGTGCCAGCAGCTTAGCGGATTTCATTGGGAATGAGCAGTTCTTC	CASSLADFIGNEQFF
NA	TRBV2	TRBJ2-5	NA	TGTGCCAGCAGTGAATGGGAGACCCAGTACTTC	CASSEWETQYF
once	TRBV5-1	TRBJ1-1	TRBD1	TGCGCCAGCAGCACCTGGACAGGAGGCGACACTGAAGCTTTCTTT	CASSTWTGGDTEAFF
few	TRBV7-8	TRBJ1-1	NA	TGTGCCAGCAGCTTAGAACGGGGGGTCCCTGAAGCTTTCTTT	CASSLERGVPEAFF
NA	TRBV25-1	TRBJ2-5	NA	TGTGCCAGCAGTGAATTGCGCGGCGATTCGGCCCAAGAGACCCAGTACTTC	CASSELRGDSAQETQYF
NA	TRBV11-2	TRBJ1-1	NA	TGTGCCAGCAGCTTGTACAGGGATGTCGGTGAAGCTTTCTTT	CASSLYRDVGEAFF